This T cell receptor beta chain comes out of a study of T cell clonality in common variable immunodeficiency. Study-level findings and limits: In common variable immunodeficiency, TCR beta chains reportedly carried fewer deletions and N-nucleotide insertions. Compared with controls, CVID subjects had fewer shared TCRbeta clones.

This clone has a count of ten or more. Its matching antigen is unknown. Each donor provided about 4.5 to 8.5 ml of heparinized whole blood. TCRdb's copy holds only in-frame clones and misses some; the assay was immunoSEQ multiplex PCR. Listed here are 55,000 or so clones without any singletons, the top ten holding over 0.8%. Sequenced: peripheral blood mononuclear cells. The receptor was derived from a person aged 18-69 years in good health.

This chain's CDR3 is CSLGVAVNNEQFF. CDR3 bases read: TGCAGTCTTGGGGTAGCGGTTAACAATGAG. The V call is TRBV20-1, the J call TRBJ2-1; maybe TRBD2 (6 bases). The read gets to within 3 residues of the CDR3 end, and the germline J gene fills in the rest. The CDR3 extends over 13 amino acids. Trimming took 8 bases from V and 5 from J, leaving 16 bases between them. Germline V gene lookup returns CDR1 DFQATT and CDR2 SNEGSKA (reference sequence).